This T cell receptor beta chain comes out of a study of cytotoxic CD8 clonotypes in ibrutinib-treated CLL. Study-wide points: Clonality rose at ibrutinib response, held steady in sustained remission, and fell toward baseline at progression.

Remarks on this clone: Antigen: not known.

Trimming removed 5 bases at V and 5 bases at J, with 11 bases between. The CDR3 consists of 13 residues. Germline CDR1 and CDR2: SGHRS and YFSETQ. Depths of 1 in 200,000 to 1 in 1 million T cells were the sequencing target. Here immunoSEQ multiplex PCR was the method, and the copy in TCRdb shows in-frame clones only, minus some. The sample includes roughly 53,000 clones, around 52% seen only once; the top ten take more than 20%. The chain couples TRBV5-1 to TRBJ1-5; perhaps TRBD1 as D (5 bases). The source was PBMCs, collected at disease progression, from a patient treated with ibrutinib. This TCR came from a human donor with chronic lymphocytic leukemia. CDR3 in amino acids: CASRDSADQPQHF. The CDR3 DNA reads as TGCGCCAGCAGAGACAGCGCGGATCAGCCCCAGCATTTT.